This record looks at one TCR beta chain sequence and its context. This clonotype has a handful of counts. What this receptor recognizes is not known. No base quality information exists; no much larger clone differs at one position. To demonstrate the VDJtools post-analysis software, the study profiled TCR beta repertoires from the peripheral blood of about 13 young patients with multiple sclerosis. Multiple sclerosis patients were children and adolescents aged about 6 to 15 years. The method was PCR. Sequencing instrument: Illumina HiSeq 2500. To reduce PCR and sequencing biases, unique molecular identifiers were built into the TCR beta cDNA libraries. Approximately 500,000 cDNA molecules were obtained for every 1 to 10 million input T cells, so each molecule roughly corresponded to one T cell. The same protocol used for the earlier healthy control dataset was applied to prepare and sequence the patient libraries. Samples belonging to the same batch were prepared together, multiplexed and sequenced on a shared HiSeq lane. Per the original workflow: Raw barcoded reads were processed with MIGEC, and single-read molecular identifier groups were discarded before consensus assembly and CDR3 extraction. VDJtools was used for post-analysis of the clonotype tables, with diversity normalized by down-sampling every dataset to the smallest sample size. In repertoire overlap clustering, CDR3 amino acid sequences, but not nucleotide sequences, were matched to correct batch-related cross-sample contamination. Starting from the raw public reads, TCRdb applied fastp trimming at Q25, assembled clones with MiXCR and retained in-frame beta chains. Records with the same CDR3 protein are collapsed into one entry carrying the most frequent genes and DNA. TCRdb's processing, not the authors', yielded these V and J calls. Counted in this sample were about 540,000 distinct CDR3 sequences; about a third of them appeared once. The ten largest account for around 6.1% of the sample.

The data belong to a study of post-analysis software for immune sequencing data (dated by TCRdb to between 2014 and 2017). The study in broad terms: Relapsing-remitting, secondary progressive and progressive-relapsing multiple sclerosis were recorded as disease courses, and subtype annotation was lacking for some patients. The patient repertoires were set against approximately 10 previously published healthy control repertoires from donors whose ages ranged from 6 to 25 years. A subset of samples was prepared in parallel using single-end sample barcoding, then pooled and co-amplified after Illumina adapter ligation.

The V end loses 1 base and the J end loses 8 bases, and a stretch of 15 bases separates them. Including cysteine and phenylalanine, the CDR3 has 15 amino acids. Solely the CDR3 DNA is kept, with 45 bases framed from the first base. Points the paper makes about the study in general: Patients showed significantly higher frequencies than controls for roughly 5 TRBV segments, among them TRBV5-6, TRBV5-1 and TRBV20-1. The control group was slightly older than the multiple sclerosis patient group. Direct clustering with F measure showed strong co-clustering of samples prepared in the same batch, prompting a batch-effect correction. Significantly lower normalized Chao1 diversity was found in multiple sclerosis patients than in controls, suggesting substantial peripheral T-cell clonal expansion.

The source of this sequence is a girl aged 2-17 years with multiple sclerosis. The sequencing sample was made of blood. The rearranged chain carries TRBV12-3 or TRBV12-4 and TRBJ2-1; no D segment can be confidently identified. The bases are TGTGCCAGCAGTTTAGGTCGACGAAAGGCGGATGAGCAGTTCTTC. Its protein product is CASSLGRRKADEQFF.